These 27 T cell receptor beta chains share one sample of origin, sequenced in a study of OX40 agonist ivuxolimab in advanced cancers. The protocol was immunoSEQ multiplex PCR, while the TCRdb copy is restricted to in-frame clones and leaves out a portion. The profile shows tens of thousands of clones, 84% of them singletons. Sequenced here: CD4+ or CD8+ T cells sorted from blood, sampled in a trial of the OX40 agonist ivuxolimab. The source of these receptors is an adult with an advanced solid tumor such as melanoma, head and neck, liver or kidney cancer.

J is TRBJ2-7 and V is TRBV6-5, with TRBD1 matching over 8 bases. Germline V lookup: CDR1 MNHEY, CDR2 SVGAGI. There are 14 residues in the CDR3. V trimming: 5 bases; J trimming: 3 bases; junction bases outside the gene matches: 6. DNA of the CDR3: TGTGCCAGCAGTCCCCGGACAGGGAACTACGAGCAGTACTTC. Its protein is CASSPRTGNYEQYF.

The gene calls are TRBV20-1 and TRBJ2-1, with D uncertain. Germline assignment: CDR1 DFQATT and CDR2 SNEGSKA (reference sequence). The CDR3 contains 10 residues. Trimming left V 3 bases short and J 7 bases short, with 4 bases between. In DNA, the CDR3 is TGCAGTGCTAGCTGGAATGAGCAGTTCTTC. Protein product: CSASWNEQFF.

V is TRBV7-2 and J is TRBJ1-5, with D maybe TRBD1 (6 bases). CDR3 length: 13 amino acids. Germline V gene sequence: CDR1 SGHTA, CDR2 FQGNSA. The V end was cut by 9 bases, the J end by 2 bases, with 11 bases between. CDR3 residues: CASTGSGNQPQHF. The CDR3, as DNA: TGTGCCAGTACAGGGTCGGGCAATCAGCCCCAGCATTTT.

DNA for the CDR3: TGTGCCAGCAGCGGAAGCGGCAGGGGCTATGGCTACACCTTC. Its protein product is CASSGSGRGYGYTF. This sequence joins TRBV7-2 and TRBJ1-2; weak D call: TRBD1 (6 bases). Germline values: CDR1 SGHTA, CDR2 FQGNSA. The V and J ends lost 5 bases and 4 bases respectively, with 14 bases between them. The CDR3 length is 14 residues.

The J gene is TRBJ1-2, the V gene TRBV2; maybe TRBD1 (5 bases). V shed 8 bases and J shed 8 bases, with 12 bases lying between them. This CDR3 region has 11 residues. Germline V gene lookup returns CDR1 SNHLY and CDR2 FYNNEI. The CDR3 is CASRWRQGYTF. For the CDR3, the DNA is TGTGCCAGCCGTTGGAGACAGGGCTACACCTTC.

The V and J genes are TRBV7-2 and TRBJ2-1; TRBD2 matches at 9 bases. The junction had 1 base not matched to a gene; V was cut back by 1 base and J by 3 bases. The CDR3 has 15 residues. Germline CDR1 reads SGHTA; CDR2 reads FQGNSA. The CDR3 DNA reads TGTGCCAGCAGCTTAGGTAGCGGGGGCTACAATGAGCAGTTCTTC. Amino acids: CASSLGSGGYNEQFF.

This chain joins TRBV25-1 and TRBJ1-4; no reliable D call. This CDR3 is 10 amino acids long. Trimming cost V 7 bases and J 8 bases, with 5 bases left between them. Germline assignment: CDR1 MGHDK and CDR2 SYGVNS. CDR3 sequence (DNA): TGTGCCAGCATGGGAGAAAAACTGTTTTTT. Encoded protein: CASMGEKLFF.

A single count supports this clone. The V and J genes are TRBV6-1 and TRBJ2-7; no clear D gene. This CDR3 comprises 14 residues. Between the trimmed V and J ends, which lost 0 bases and 3 bases, there was a span of 9 bases. Germline lookup yields CDR1 MNHNS and CDR2 SASEGT. CDR3 region: CASSEAVSYYEQYF. Here the CDR3 DNA reads TGTGCCAGCAGTGAAGCGGTCAGCTACTACGAGCAGTACTTC.

Only one count was recorded for this clone. The CDR3 loop reads CASMTVMNTEAFF. The CDR3 nucleotides read TGTGCCAGCATGACAGTTATGAACACTGAAGCTTTCTTT. The chain combines TRBV7-9 with TRBJ1-1; a possible D gene is TRBD1 (5 bases). V lost 7 bases and J 0 bases, leaving 9 bases between the germline ends. Germline CDR1 reads SEHNR; CDR2 reads FQNEAQ (reference sequence). This CDR3 has 13 amino acids.

This chain links TRBV5-6 with TRBJ1-1; D might be TRBD1 (5 bases). From germline, CDR1 is SGHDT and CDR2 YYEEEE. This CDR3 has 14 amino acids. Trimming left V 4 bases short and J 2 bases short, with 12 bases between. DNA for the CDR3: TGTGCCAGCAGCCACGGAGGGACTAACACTGAAGCTTTCTTT. Translation gives CASSHGGTNTEAFF.

This chain links TRBV6-6 with TRBJ1-6; D not certain. The germline V gene has CDR1 MNHNY and CDR2 SVGAGI (reference sequence). V shed 2 bases and J shed 7 bases, with 12 bases lying between them. The CDR3 contains 15 residues. Written as DNA, the CDR3 is TGTGCCAGCAGTTACATGGGATCCTTAAATTCACCCCTCCACTTT. It encodes CASSYMGSLNSPLHF.

The chain employs TRBV19 and TRBJ2-3; D unclear. The germline V gene encodes CDR1 LNHDA and CDR2 SQIVND (reference sequence). The CDR3 covers 13 residues. Between the trimmed V and J ends, which lost 3 bases and 5 bases, there was a span of 9 bases. In DNA, the CDR3 is TGTGCCAGTAGTATTAGCACATTAGATACGCAGTATTTT. It encodes CASSISTLDTQYF.

The V gene is TRBV6-5, the J gene TRBJ1-2; 7 nucleotides line up with TRBD1. This CDR3 has 13 amino acids. The V gene end was trimmed by 8 bases and the J gene end by 6 bases; junction bases not matched to a gene: 9. Looked up from germline, CDR1 is MNHEY and CDR2 is SVGAGI. The chain's CDR3 is CASSRQQGDGYTF. In DNA form, the CDR3 reads TGTGCCAGCTCGAGGCAGCAGGGGGATGGCTACACCTTC.

V gene TRBV7-9 combines with J gene TRBJ1-6; the D is unclear. The germline gives CDR1 SEHNR, CDR2 FQNEAQ (reference sequence). The CDR3 loop spans 12 amino acids. V dropped 5 bases and J dropped 13 bases, with 12 bases sitting between them. The CDR3 loop is CASSPSVGPLHF. The CDR3 DNA reads as TGTGCCAGCAGCCCATCGGTTGGCCCCCTCCACTTT.

The V gene is TRBV9, the J gene TRBJ1-5; 7 bases are shared with TRBD1. This CDR3 region has 14 residues. V shed 5 bases, J shed 1 base, and the junction held 3 bases outside the gene matches. The germline gives CDR1 SGDLS, CDR2 YYNGEE. CDR3 coding DNA: TGTGCCAGCAGTGAACAGGGGAGCAATCAGCCCCAGCATTTT. This codes for CASSEQGSNQPQHF.

The chain uses TRBV7-2 and TRBJ2-1; D call uncertain. The CDR3 has 16 residues. Trimming removed 1 base at V and 1 base at J, with 11 bases between. Per the germline V gene, CDR1 is SGHTA and CDR2 is FQGNSA. CDR3: CASSLVLAVSYNEQFF. The CDR3 coding sequence is TGTGCCAGCAGCTTAGTGTTGGCGGTGTCCTACAATGAGCAGTTCTTC.

The chain employs TRBV5-1 and TRBJ1-1; a weak D match, TRBD1 (5 bases). The CDR3 runs to 15 residues. From germline, CDR1 is SGHRS and CDR2 YFSETQ. The ends were cut back, 1 base at V and 3 bases at J, with 13 bases in the middle. Here the CDR3 reads CASSLWAGTDTEAFF. CDR3 sequence (DNA): TGCGCCAGCAGCTTGTGGGCAGGGACGGACACTGAAGCTTTCTTT.

This chain connects TRBV19 to TRBJ1-2; 7 nucleotides align to TRBD1. Germline V gene lookup returns CDR1 LNHDA and CDR2 SQIVND (reference sequence). This CDR3 has 14 residues. V shed 7 bases and J 4 bases; nucleotides not matched to a gene: 9. The DNA of the CDR3 is TGTGCCAGTACGGACCCGGGACAGCTCTATGGCTACACCTTC. Encoded protein: CASTDPGQLYGYTF.

This chain connects TRBV2 to TRBJ2-5; 7 positions match TRBD1. The CDR3 sequence is 13 residues long. Germline V gene data show CDR1 as SNHLY and CDR2 as FYNNEI. V lost 5 bases to trimming and J lost 3 bases; unmatched junction nucleotides: 3. CDR3 amino acids: CASSPGQKETQYF. The CDR3, as DNA: TGTGCCAGCAGTCCGGGACAGAAAGAGACCCAGTACTTC.

As DNA, the CDR3 is TGTGCCAGCACTAAAACAGCAAACATGAACACTGAAGCTTTCTTT. Its translation is CASTKTANMNTEAFF. This chain links TRBV6-5 with TRBJ1-1; D not certain. The germline V gene encodes CDR1 MNHEY and CDR2 SVGAGI. The CDR3 sequence is 15 residues long. Trimming removed 7 bases at V and 0 bases at J, with 15 bases between.

The chain has TRBV5-1 and TRBJ1-5; a possible D gene is TRBD1 (5 bases). V was trimmed by 3 bases and J by 6 bases, leaving 13 bases between them. This CDR3 spans 14 amino acids. Germline values: CDR1 SGHRS, CDR2 YFSETQ. The DNA of the CDR3 is TGCGCCAGCAGCTCCGTCGGGGGAAGTCAGCCCCAGCATTTT. Its protein product is CASSSVGGSQPQHF.

The gene calls are TRBV6-6 and TRBJ1-1; no definite D call. The V end was cut by 6 bases, the J end by 0 bases, with 11 bases between. The CDR3 contains 14 residues. Germline CDR1 MNHNY, CDR2 SVGAGI (reference sequence). CDR3 sequence reads: CASSRDGMNTEAFF. Here the CDR3 DNA reads TGTGCCAGCAGCAGAGACGGCATGAACACTGAAGCTTTCTTT.

The chain couples TRBV10-3 to TRBJ2-7; 7 bases line up with TRBD1. V gave up 8 bases and J gave up 5 bases; unmatched junction bases: 9. Germline V gene sequence: CDR1 ENHRY, CDR2 SYGVKD. The CDR3 is made up of 13 amino acids. The CDR3 spells CAILTTGTHEQYF. CDR3 in DNA: TGTGCCATCCTGACGACAGGGACCCACGAGCAGTACTTC.

This clone was picked up one time. The V and J genes are TRBV2 and TRBJ1-2; D not certain. Germline V gene data show CDR1 as SNHLY and CDR2 as FYNNEI. Trimming left V 7 bases short and J 4 bases short, with 10 bases between. The CDR3 covers 12 residues. DNA for the CDR3: TGTGCCAGCACTCCGGAGCTCTATGGCTACACCTTC. Amino acids: CASTPELYGYTF.

This rearrangement joins TRBV11-2 to TRBJ2-7, with a weak D call TRBD1 (5 bases). V was shortened by 4 bases and J by 3 bases, with 10 bases between the two germline ends. CDR1 SGHAT and CDR2 FQNNGV come from the germline V gene. This CDR3 has 13 amino acids. The CDR3 loop is CASSYIRGYEQYF. The CDR3 DNA reads TGTGCCAGCAGCTACATTAGGGGCTACGAGCAGTACTTC.

The chain couples TRBV25-1 to TRBJ1-5, with D possibly being TRBD1 (5 bases). The germline CDR1 and CDR2 sequences are MGHDK and SYGVNS. Trimming removed 1 base from V and 2 bases from J, with 6 bases in between. The CDR3 contains 14 residues. In DNA, the CDR3 is TGTGCCAGCAGTGAATGGGGGGGCAATCAGCCCCAGCATTTT. Its protein is CASSEWGGNQPQHF. The complete variable domain, with remaining parts taken from reference TRBV25-1 and TRBJ1-5, reads EADIYQTPRYLVIGTGKKITLECSQTMGHDKMYWYQQDPGMELHLIHYSYGVNSTEKGDLSSESTVSRIRTEHFPLTLESARPSHTSQYLCASSEWGGNQPQHFGDGTRLSIL.

The rearrangement joins TRBV6-1 to TRBJ2-7, with D maybe TRBD1 (6 bases). Deletions cut 5 bases from V and 3 bases from J, with 14 bases between. The CDR3 length is 14 residues. CDR1 and CDR2 from the germline V gene are MNHNS and SASEGT. CDR3 amino acids: CASSYSDRSYEQYF. CDR3 nucleotide sequence: TGTGCCAGCAGTTATTCCGACAGGAGCTACGAGCAGTACTTC.